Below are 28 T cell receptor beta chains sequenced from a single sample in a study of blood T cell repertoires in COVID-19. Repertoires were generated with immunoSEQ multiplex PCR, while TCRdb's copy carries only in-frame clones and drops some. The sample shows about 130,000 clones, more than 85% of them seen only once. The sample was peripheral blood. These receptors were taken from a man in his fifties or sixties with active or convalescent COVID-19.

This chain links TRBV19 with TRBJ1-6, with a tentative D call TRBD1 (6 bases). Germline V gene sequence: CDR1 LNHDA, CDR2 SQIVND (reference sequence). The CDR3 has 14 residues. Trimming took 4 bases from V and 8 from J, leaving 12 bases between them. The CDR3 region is CASSTTGHYSPLHF. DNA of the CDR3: TGTGCCAGTAGTACAACAGGGCATTATTCACCCCTCCACTTT.

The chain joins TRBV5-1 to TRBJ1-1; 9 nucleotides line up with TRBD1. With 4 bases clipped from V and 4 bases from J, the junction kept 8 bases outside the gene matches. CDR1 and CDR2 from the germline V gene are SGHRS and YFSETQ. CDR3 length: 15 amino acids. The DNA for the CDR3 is TGCGCCAGCAGCGCGGGCGGACAGGGGACCACTGAAGCTTTCTTT. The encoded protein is CASSAGGQGTTEAFF. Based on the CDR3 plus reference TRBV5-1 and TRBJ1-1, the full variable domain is KAGVTQTPRYLIKTRGQQVTLSCSPISGHRSVSWYQQTPGQGLQFLFEYFSETQRNKGNFPGRFSGRQFSNSRSEMNVSTLELGDSALYLCASSAGGQGTTEAFFGQGTRLTVV.

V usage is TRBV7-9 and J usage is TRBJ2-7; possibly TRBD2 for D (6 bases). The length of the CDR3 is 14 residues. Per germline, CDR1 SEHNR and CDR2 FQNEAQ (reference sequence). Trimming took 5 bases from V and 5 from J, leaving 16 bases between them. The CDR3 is CASSPIFGTDEQYF. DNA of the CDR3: TGTGCCAGCAGCCCGATCTTTGGGACTGACGAGCAGTACTTC.

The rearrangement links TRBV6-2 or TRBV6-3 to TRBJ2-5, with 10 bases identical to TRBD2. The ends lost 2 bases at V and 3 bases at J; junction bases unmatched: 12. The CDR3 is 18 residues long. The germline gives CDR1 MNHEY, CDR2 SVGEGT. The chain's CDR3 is CASSYTILAGVDKETQYF. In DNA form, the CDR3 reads TGTGCCAGCAGTTACACTATCCTAGCGGGGGTCGACAAAGAGACCCAGTACTTC.

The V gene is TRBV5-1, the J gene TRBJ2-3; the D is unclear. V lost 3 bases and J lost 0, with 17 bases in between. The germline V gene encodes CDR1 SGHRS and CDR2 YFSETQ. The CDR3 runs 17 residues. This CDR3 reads CASSSSVVMISTDTQYF. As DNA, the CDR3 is TGCGCCAGCAGCTCGTCAGTTGTTATGATTAGCACAGATACGCAGTATTTT.

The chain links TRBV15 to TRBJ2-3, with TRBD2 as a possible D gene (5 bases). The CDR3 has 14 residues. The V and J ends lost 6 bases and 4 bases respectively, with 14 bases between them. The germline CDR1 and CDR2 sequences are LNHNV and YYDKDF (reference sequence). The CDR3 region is CATRPGGSADTQYF. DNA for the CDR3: TGTGCCACCAGGCCCGGAGGATCTGCAGATACGCAGTATTTT.

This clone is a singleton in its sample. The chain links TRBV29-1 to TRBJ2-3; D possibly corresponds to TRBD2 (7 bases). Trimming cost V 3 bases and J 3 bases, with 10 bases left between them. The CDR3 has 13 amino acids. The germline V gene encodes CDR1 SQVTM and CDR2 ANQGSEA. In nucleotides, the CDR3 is TGCAGCGTTGACGGGGGGCGGACAGATACGCAGTATTTT. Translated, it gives CSVDGGRTDTQYF.

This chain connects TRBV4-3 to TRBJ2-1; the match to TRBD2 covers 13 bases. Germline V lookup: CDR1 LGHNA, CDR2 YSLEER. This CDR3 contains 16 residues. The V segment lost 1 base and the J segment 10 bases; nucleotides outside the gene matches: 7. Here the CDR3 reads CASSQATSGRAKEQFF. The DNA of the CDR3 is TGCGCCAGCAGCCAAGCAACTAGCGGGAGGGCCAAGGAGCAGTTCTTC.

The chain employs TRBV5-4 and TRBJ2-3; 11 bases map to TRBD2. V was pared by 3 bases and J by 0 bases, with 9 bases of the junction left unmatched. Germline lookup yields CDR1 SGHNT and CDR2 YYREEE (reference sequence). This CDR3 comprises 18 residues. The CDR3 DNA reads TGTGCCAGCAGCTCGGGCGGAACTAGCGGGGGTAGCACAGATACGCAGTATTTT. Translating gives CASSSGGTSGGSTDTQYF.

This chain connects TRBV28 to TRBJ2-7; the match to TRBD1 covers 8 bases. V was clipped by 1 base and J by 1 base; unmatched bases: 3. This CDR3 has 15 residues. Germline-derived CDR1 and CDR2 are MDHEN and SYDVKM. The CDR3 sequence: CASSLSTGGSYEQYF. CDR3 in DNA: TGTGCCAGCAGTTTATCAACAGGGGGTTCCTACGAGCAGTACTTC.

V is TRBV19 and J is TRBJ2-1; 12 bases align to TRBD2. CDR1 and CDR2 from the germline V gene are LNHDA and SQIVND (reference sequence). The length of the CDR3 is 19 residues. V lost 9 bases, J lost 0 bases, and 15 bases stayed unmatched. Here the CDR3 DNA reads TGTGCCAGCTCCAGGGGAACTAGCGGGGGGTTAAGCTCCTACAATGAGCAGTTCTTC. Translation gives CASSRGTSGGLSSYNEQFF.

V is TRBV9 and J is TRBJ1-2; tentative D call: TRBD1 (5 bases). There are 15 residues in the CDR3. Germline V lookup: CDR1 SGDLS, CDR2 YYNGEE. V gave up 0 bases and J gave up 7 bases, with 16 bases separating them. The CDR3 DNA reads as TGTGCCAGCAGCGTAGGAAACAGGCTAGGACCTGGCTACACCTTC. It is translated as CASSVGNRLGPGYTF.

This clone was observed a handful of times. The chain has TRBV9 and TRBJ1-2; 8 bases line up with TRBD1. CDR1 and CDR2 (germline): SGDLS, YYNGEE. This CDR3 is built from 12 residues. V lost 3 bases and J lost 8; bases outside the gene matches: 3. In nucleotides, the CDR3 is TGTGCCAGCAGCGGAGACAGGGGAGGCTACACCTTC. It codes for CASSGDRGGYTF.

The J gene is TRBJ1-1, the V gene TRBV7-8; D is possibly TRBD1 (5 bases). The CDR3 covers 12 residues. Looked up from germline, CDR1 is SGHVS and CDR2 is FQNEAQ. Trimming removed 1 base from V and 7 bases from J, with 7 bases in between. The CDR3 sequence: CASSLEGYEAFF. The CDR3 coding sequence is TGTGCCAGCAGCTTAGAGGGGTATGAAGCTTTCTTT. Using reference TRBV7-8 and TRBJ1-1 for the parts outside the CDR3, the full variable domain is GAGVSQSPRYKVAKRGQDVALRCDPISGHVSLFWYQQALGQGPEFLTYFQNEAQLDKSGLPSDRFFAERPEGSVSTLKIQRTQQEDSAVYLCASSLEGYEAFFGQGTRLTVV.

CDR3 coding DNA: TGTGCCAGCAGAGACGGGACAGGGGTGCAAGGCTACACCTTC. It codes for CASRDGTGVQGYTF. The chain uses TRBV28 and TRBJ1-2; 10 nucleotides align to TRBD1. CDR1 MDHEN and CDR2 SYDVKM come from the germline V gene. CDR3 length: 14 amino acids. V lost 6 bases, J lost 8 bases, and 9 bases stayed unmatched.

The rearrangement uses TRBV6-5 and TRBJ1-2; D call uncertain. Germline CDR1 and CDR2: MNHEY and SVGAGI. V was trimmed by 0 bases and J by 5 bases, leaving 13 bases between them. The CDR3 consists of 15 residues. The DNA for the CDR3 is TGTGCCAGCAGTTACTCCGGGTCCGAAGGATATGGCTACACCTTC. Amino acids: CASSYSGSEGYGYTF.

In nucleotides, the CDR3 is TGCGCCAGCAGCTTGGCACAGACAGGGGGCCAAAACATTCAGTACTTC. Residues: CASSLAQTGGQNIQYF. The chain recombines TRBV5-1 with TRBJ2-4, with 10 bases lining up with TRBD1. This CDR3 has 16 amino acids. Losses at the gene ends were 0 bases for V and 5 bases for J; bases not matched to a gene: 5. Per the germline V gene, CDR1 is SGHRS and CDR2 is YFSETQ.

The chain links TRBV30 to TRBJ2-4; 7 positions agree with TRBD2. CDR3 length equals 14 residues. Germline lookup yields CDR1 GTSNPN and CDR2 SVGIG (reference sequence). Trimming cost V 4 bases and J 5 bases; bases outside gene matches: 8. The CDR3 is CAWTGGRRENIQYF. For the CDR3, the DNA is TGTGCCTGGACTGGCGGGAGAAGGGAAAACATTCAGTACTTC.

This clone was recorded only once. CDR3 in amino acids: CASSHDRGKYTEAFF. In DNA, the CDR3 is TGTGCCAGCAGTCACGACAGGGGCAAATACACTGAAGCTTTCTTT. This sequence joins TRBV6-6 and TRBJ1-1, with 8 nucleotides matching TRBD1. Germline V gene lookup returns CDR1 MNHNY and CDR2 SVGAGI (reference sequence). CDR3 length: 15 amino acids. V shed 5 bases and J 3 bases; nucleotides not matched to a gene: 8.

CDR3 DNA sequence: TGTGCCAGCTCACCTGGGGGCCTGGGCAATCAGCCCCAGCATTTT. Protein sequence: CASSPGGLGNQPQHF. The J gene is TRBJ1-5, the V gene TRBV18; D is perhaps TRBD1 (6 bases). The CDR3 totals 15 residues. Trimming left V 3 bases short and J 2 bases short, with 11 bases between. Germline V gene lookup returns CDR1 KGHSH and CDR2 LQKENI.

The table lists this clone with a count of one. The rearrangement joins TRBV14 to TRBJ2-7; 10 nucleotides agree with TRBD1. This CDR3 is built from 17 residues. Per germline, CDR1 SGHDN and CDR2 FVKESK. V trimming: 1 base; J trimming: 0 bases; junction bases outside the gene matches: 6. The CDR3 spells CASSQGVGTGDSYEQYF. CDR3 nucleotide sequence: TGTGCCAGCAGCCAAGGGGTCGGGACAGGGGACTCCTACGAGCAGTACTTC.

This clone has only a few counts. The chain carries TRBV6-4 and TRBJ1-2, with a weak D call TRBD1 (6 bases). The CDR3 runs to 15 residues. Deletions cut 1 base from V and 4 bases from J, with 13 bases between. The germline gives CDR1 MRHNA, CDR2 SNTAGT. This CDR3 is CASSDYPQGSYGYTF. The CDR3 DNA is TGTGCCAGCAGTGACTACCCACAGGGTAGCTATGGCTACACCTTC.

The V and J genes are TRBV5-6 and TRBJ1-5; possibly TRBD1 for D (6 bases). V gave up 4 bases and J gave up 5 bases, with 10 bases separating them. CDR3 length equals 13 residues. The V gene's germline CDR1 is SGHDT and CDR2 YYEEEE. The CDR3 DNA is TGTGCCAGCAGCCGGACAGTTGATCAGCCCCAGCATTTT. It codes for CASSRTVDQPQHF.

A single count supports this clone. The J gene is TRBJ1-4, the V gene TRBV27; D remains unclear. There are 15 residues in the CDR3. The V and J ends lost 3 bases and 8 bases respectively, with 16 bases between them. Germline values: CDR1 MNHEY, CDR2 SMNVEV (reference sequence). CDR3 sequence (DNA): TGTGCCAGCAGTTTCCGAGGGCTGAACGGGGAAAAACTGTTTTTT. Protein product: CASSFRGLNGEKLFF. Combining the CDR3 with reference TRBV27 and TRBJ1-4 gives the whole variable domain EAQVTQNPRYLITVTGKKLTVTCSQNMNHEYMSWYRQDPGLGLRQIYYSMNVEVTDKGDVPEGYKVSRKEKRNFPLILESPSPNQTSLYFCASSFRGLNGEKLFFGSGTQLSVL.

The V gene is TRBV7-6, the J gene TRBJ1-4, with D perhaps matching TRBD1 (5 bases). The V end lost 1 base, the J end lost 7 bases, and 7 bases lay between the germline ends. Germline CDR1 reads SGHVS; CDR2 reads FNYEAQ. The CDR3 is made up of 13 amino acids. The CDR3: CASSLGGSEKLFF. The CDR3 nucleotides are TGTGCCAGCAGCTTAGGGGGCAGTGAAAAACTGTTTTTT.

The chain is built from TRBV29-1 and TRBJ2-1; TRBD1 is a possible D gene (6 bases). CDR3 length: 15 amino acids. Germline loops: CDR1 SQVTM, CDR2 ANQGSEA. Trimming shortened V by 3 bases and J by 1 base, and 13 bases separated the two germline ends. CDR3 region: CSVDKTGKSYNEQFF. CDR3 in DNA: TGCAGCGTTGACAAGACAGGCAAGTCCTACAATGAGCAGTTCTTC.

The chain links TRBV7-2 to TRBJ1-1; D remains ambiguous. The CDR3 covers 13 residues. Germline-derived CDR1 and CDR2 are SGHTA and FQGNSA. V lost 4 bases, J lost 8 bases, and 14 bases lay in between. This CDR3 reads CASSSYRETEAFF. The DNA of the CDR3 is TGTGCCAGCAGCTCATACCGGGAGACAGAAGCTTTCTTT.

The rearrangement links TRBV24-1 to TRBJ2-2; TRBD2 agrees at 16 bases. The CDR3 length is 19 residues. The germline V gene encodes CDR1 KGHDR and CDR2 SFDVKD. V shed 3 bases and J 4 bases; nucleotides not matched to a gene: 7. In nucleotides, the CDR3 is TGTGCCACCAGTGATCCAGGGACTAGCGGGAGGGCCGCCACCGGGGAGCTGTTTTTT. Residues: CATSDPGTSGRAATGELFF.